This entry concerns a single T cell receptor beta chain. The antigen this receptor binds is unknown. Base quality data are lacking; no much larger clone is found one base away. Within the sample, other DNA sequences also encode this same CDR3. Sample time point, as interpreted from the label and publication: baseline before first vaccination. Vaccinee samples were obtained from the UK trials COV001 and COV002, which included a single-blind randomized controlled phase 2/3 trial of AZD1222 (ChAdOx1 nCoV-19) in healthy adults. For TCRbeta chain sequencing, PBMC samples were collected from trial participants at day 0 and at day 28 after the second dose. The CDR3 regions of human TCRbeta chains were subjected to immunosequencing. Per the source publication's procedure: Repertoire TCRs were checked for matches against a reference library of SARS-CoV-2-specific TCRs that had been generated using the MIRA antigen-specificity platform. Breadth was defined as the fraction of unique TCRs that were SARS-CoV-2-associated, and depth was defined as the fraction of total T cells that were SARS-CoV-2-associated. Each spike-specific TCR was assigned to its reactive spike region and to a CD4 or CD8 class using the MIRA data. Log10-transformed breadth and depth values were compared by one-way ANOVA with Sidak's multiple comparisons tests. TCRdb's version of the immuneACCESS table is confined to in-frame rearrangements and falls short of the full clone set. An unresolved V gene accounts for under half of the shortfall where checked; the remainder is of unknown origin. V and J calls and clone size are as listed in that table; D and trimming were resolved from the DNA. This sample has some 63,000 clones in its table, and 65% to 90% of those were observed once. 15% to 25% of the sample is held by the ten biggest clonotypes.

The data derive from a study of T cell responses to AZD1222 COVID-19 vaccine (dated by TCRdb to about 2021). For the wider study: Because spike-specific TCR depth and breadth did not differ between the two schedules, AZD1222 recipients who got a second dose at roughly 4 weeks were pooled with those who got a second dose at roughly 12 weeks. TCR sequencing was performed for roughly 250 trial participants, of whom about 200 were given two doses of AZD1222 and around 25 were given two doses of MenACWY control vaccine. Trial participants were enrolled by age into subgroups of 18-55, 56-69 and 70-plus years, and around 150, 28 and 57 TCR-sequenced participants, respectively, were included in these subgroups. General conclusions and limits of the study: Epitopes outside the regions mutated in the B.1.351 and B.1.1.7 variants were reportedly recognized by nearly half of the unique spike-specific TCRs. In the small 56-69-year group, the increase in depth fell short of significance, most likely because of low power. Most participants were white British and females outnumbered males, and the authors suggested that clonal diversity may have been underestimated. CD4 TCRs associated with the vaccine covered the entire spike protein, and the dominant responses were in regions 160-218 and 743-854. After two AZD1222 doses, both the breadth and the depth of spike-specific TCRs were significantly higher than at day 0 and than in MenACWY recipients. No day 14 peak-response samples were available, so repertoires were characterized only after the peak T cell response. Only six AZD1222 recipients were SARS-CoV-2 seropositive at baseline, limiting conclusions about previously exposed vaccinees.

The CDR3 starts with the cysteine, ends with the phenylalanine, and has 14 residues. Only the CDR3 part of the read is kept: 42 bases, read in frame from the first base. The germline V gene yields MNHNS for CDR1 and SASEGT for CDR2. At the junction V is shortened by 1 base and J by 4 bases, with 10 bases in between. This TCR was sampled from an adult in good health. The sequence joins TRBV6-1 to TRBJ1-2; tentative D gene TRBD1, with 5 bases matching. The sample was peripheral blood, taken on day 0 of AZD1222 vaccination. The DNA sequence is TGTGCCAGCAGTGAAGGGGGGTTGCCCTATGGCTACACCTTC. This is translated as CASSEGGLPYGYTF.